Below, 16 T cell receptor beta chains from the same sample are listed, as sequenced in a study of preoperative IRX-2 immunotherapy in early breast cancer (dated by TCRdb to between 2018 and 2020). According to the study, the label for this sample's treatment or condition signals: preoperative locoregional IRX-2 cytokine immunotherapy. Library construction relied on the immunoSEQ multiplex PCR assay. In its TCRdb copy, this immuneACCESS table keeps in-frame sequences only and misses some clones. Where compared with another copy, unresolved V genes explain less than half of these, and the others have no known cause. This sample has about 98,000 clones in its table, and 75% to 90% of those were observed once. The leading ten clones occupy roughly 1.9% of the sample. Specimen: tumor tissue, collected after IRX-2 immunotherapy. These receptor sequences come from a human donor with breast cancer.

V gene TRBV6-8 combines with J gene TRBJ1-5; no firm D call. The V gene lost 5 bases and the J gene lost 0 bases, with 14 bases spanning the gap. The germline CDR1 and CDR2 sequences are MNHGY and SAAAGT. This CDR3 spans 16 amino acids. Written as DNA, the CDR3 is TGTGCCAGCAGTGGGTTAGGCAGCAATAGCAATCAGCCCCAGCATTTT. It translates to CASSGLGSNSNQPQHF.

The chain employs TRBV10-1 and TRBJ2-5; no definite D call. Germline assignment: CDR1 WNHNN and CDR2 SYGVQD (reference sequence). This CDR3 is 16 amino acids long. Trimming stripped 4 bases from V and 2 bases from J, with 17 bases between. In DNA, the CDR3 is TGCGCCAGCAGTGCTTCGGGCGGATACCTACAAGAGACCCAGTACTTC. It codes for CASSASGGYLQETQYF.

The chain's CDR3 is CASSIVKGSADTQYF. The CDR3 DNA reads as TGTGCCAGTAGTATCGTAAAGGGGAGCGCAGATACGCAGTATTTT. The chain links TRBV19 to TRBJ2-3; D possibly matches TRBD1 or TRBD2 (5 bases each). The CDR3 is made up of 15 amino acids. V was pared by 3 bases and J by 4 bases, with 14 bases between. Germline V gene sequence: CDR1 LNHDA, CDR2 SQIVND (reference sequence).

The chain carries TRBV29-1 and TRBJ1-2; TRBD1 aligns across 8 bases. The CDR3 length is 15 residues. Unmatched junction bases numbered 12, after V lost 4 bases and J lost 5 bases. Germline V lookup: CDR1 SQVTM, CDR2 ANQGSEA. CDR3: CSVVRGRGRAYGYTF. Here the CDR3 DNA reads TGCAGCGTTGTAAGGGGCAGGGGGCGCGCTTATGGCTACACCTTC.

J is TRBJ1-4 and V is TRBV28, with D perhaps TRBD1 (5 bases). Trimming left V 7 bases short and J 4 bases short, with 13 bases between. The germline V gene has CDR1 MDHEN and CDR2 SYDVKM. This CDR3 has 14 residues. CDR3 in amino acids: CASKRGIFNEKLFF. Written as DNA, the CDR3 is TGTGCCAGCAAGAGGGGCATTTTTAATGAAAAACTGTTTTTT.

This clone was recorded only once. This rearrangement joins TRBV11-3 to TRBJ2-3; D not certain. V was trimmed by 3 bases and J by 0 bases, leaving 7 bases between them. Looked up from germline, CDR1 is SGHNT and CDR2 is YENEEA. This CDR3 contains 14 residues. The CDR3 sequence is CASSLSGSTDTQYF. As DNA, the CDR3 is TGTGCCAGCAGCTTGTCCGGGAGCACAGATACGCAGTATTTT. The variable domain in full, with the rest retrieved from reference TRBV11-3 and TRBJ2-3, is EAGVVQSPRYKIIEKKQPVAFWCNPISGHNTLYWYLQNLGQGPELLIRYENEEAVDDSQLPKDRFSAERLKGVDSTLKIQPAELGDSAVYLCASSLSGSTDTQYFGPGTRLTVL.

V and J are TRBV28 and TRBJ2-7, with D perhaps TRBD2 (6 bases). V lost 7 bases and J 0 bases, leaving 10 bases between the germline ends. Germline loops: CDR1 MDHEN, CDR2 SYDVKM. The CDR3 spans 13 residues. The CDR3 sequence is CASKEGPSYEQYF. DNA for the CDR3: TGTGCCAGCAAGGAGGGCCCCTCCTACGAGCAGTACTTC.

The chain has TRBV5-1 and TRBJ1-4; no reliable D call. With 0 bases removed from V and 5 bases from J, the gap between germline ends came to 11 bases. From germline, CDR1 is SGHRS and CDR2 YFSETQ. The CDR3 has 15 amino acids. CDR3 sequence: CASSLGTSINEKLFF. CDR3 sequence (DNA): TGCGCCAGCAGCTTGGGGACGTCGATAAATGAAAAACTGTTTTTT. Looking up the rest from reference TRBV5-1 and TRBJ1-4 gives the full variable domain: KAGVTQTPRYLIKTRGQQVTLSCSPISGHRSVSWYQQTPGQGLQFLFEYFSETQRNKGNFPGRFSGRQFSNSRSEMNVSTLELGDSALYLCASSLGTSINEKLFFGSGTQLSVL.

This clone showed up just once. The J gene is TRBJ2-2, the V gene TRBV6-7, with D possibly TRBD1 on 6 matching bases. TRBV6-7 is sorted into the ORF group, with uncertain function. V gave up 6 bases and J gave up 7 bases, with 24 bases separating them. The CDR3 has 17 residues. This chain's CDR3 is CASRPSGGGGSGGELFF. The CDR3 DNA reads as TGTGCCAGCAGGCCCAGTGGGGGTGGGGGCTCCGGCGGGGAGCTGTTTTTT.

The rearrangement links TRBV19 to TRBJ1-1, with a weak D call TRBD1 (5 bases). Germline-derived CDR1 and CDR2 are LNHDA and SQIVND (reference sequence). The CDR3 runs to 13 residues. V lost 4 bases, J lost 0 bases, and 6 bases lay in between. CDR3 region: CASSTGLNTEAFF. CDR3 DNA: TGTGCCAGTAGTACGGGACTGAACACTGAAGCTTTCTTT.

This chain connects TRBV5-1 to TRBJ2-2; tentatively, D is TRBD1 (6 bases). The CDR3 is 15 amino acids. CDR1 is SGHRS and CDR2 is YFSETQ in the germline V gene. Trimming pared 3 bases from V and 0 bases from J, leaving 9 bases between. The CDR3 DNA is TGCGCCAGCAGCTCGAACAGGGCGAACACCGGGGAGCTGTTTTTT. Translation gives CASSSNRANTGELFF.

The chain uses TRBV6-8 and TRBJ1-5; 7 nucleotides match TRBD1. In germline, CDR1 is MNHGY, CDR2 SAAAGT. The CDR3 runs 16 residues. V lost 5 bases, J lost 0 bases, and 7 bases stayed unmatched. The CDR3: CASSDLGTVSNQPQHF. CDR3 DNA: TGTGCCAGCAGTGATTTAGGGACAGTTAGCAATCAGCCCCAGCATTTT.

The chain combines TRBV18 with TRBJ2-7, with unresolved D. CDR3 length: 13 amino acids. Germline V gene lookup returns CDR1 KGHSH and CDR2 LQKENI. V was cut by 3 bases and J by 3 bases, with 9 bases left in between. The CDR3 DNA reads TGTGCCAGCTCACCTGGAAGGGACTACGAGCAGTACTTC. Its translation is CASSPGRDYEQYF.

This clone was seen a handful of times. This sequence joins TRBV19 and TRBJ2-3, with 9 bases fitting TRBD1. The CDR3 is 16 amino acids. V gave up 6 bases and J gave up 2 bases; unmatched junction bases: 9. Per the germline V gene, CDR1 is LNHDA and CDR2 is SQIVND (reference sequence). The CDR3 loop is CASRTDRDRDTDTQYF. CDR3 nucleotides: TGTGCCAGTAGGACTGACCGGGACAGGGACACAGATACGCAGTATTTT.

The rearrangement uses TRBV6-8 and TRBJ1-3; no firm D call. V was cut by 5 bases and J by 0 bases, with 5 bases left in between. Per germline, CDR1 MNHGY and CDR2 SAAAGT. The CDR3 extends over 13 amino acids. CDR3 protein: CASSGNSGNTIYF. CDR3 nucleotides: TGTGCCAGCAGTGGCAACTCTGGAAACACCATATATTTT.

This clone showed up just once. The chain links TRBV7-4 to TRBJ1-5, with D unresolved. The CDR3 length is 13 residues. Germline CDR1 and CDR2: SGHVT and SQSDAQ. V lost 5 bases to trimming and J lost 0 bases, with 5 bases between them. CDR3 sequence: CASSRHSNQPQHF. The CDR3 nucleotides read TGTGCCAGCAGCAGACATAGCAATCAGCCCCAGCATTTT. The full variable domain, rest sourced from reference TRBV7-4 and TRBJ1-5, is GAGVSQSPRYKVAKRGRDVALRCDSISGHVTLYWYRQTLGQGSEVLTYSQSDAQRDKSGRPSGRFSAERPERSVSTLKIQRTEQGDSAVYLCASSRHSNQPQHFGDGTRLSIL.